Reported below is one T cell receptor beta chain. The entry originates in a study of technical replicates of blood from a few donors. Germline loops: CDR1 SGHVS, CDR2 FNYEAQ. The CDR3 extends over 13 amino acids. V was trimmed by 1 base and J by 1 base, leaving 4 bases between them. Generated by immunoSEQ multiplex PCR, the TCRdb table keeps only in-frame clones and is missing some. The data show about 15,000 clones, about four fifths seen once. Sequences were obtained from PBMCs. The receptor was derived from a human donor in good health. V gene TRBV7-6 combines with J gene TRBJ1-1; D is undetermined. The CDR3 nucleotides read TGTGCCAGCAGCTTAGGAGCGAACACTGAAGCTTTCTTT. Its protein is CASSLGANTEAFF.